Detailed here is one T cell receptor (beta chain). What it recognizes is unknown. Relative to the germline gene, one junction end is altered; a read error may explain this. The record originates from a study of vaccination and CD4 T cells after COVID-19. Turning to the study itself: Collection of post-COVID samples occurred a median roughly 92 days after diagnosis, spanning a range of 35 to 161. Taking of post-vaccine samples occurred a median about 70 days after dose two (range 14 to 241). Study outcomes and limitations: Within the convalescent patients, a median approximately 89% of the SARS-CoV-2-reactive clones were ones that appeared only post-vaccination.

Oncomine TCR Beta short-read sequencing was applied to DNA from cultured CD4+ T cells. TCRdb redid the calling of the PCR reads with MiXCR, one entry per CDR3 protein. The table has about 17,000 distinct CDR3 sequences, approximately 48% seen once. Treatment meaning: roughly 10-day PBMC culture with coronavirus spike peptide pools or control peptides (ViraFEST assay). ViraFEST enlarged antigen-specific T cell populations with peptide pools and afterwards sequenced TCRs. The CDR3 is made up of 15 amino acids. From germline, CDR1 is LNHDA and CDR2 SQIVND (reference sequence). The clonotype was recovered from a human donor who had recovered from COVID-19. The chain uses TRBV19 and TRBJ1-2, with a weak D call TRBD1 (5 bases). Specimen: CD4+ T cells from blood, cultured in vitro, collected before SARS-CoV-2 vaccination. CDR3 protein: CASGIAGREIYGYTF. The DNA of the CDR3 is TGTGCCAGTGGTATAGCGGGACGGGAGATATATGGCTACACCTTC. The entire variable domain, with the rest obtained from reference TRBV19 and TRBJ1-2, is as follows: DGGITQSPKYLFRKEGQNVTLSCEQNLNHDAMYWYRQDPGQGLRLIYYSQIVNDFQKGDIAEGYSVSREKKESFPLTVTSAQKNPTAFYLCASGIAGREIYGYTFGSGTRLTVV.